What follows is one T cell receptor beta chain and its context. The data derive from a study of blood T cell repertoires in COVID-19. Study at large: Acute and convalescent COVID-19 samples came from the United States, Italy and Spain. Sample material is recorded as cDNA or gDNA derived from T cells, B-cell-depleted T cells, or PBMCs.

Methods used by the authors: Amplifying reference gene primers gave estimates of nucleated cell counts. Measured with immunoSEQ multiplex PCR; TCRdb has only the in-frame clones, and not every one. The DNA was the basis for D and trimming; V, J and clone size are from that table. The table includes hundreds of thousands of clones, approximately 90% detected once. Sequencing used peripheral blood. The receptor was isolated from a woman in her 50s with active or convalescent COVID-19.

CDR3: CASSYLAGVGDTQYF. In DNA form, the CDR3 reads TGTGCCAGCAGTTACTTAGCGGGGGTGGGAGATACGCAGTATTTT. The chain combines TRBV6-5 with TRBJ2-3; 9 bases map to TRBD2. The CDR3 contains 15 residues. The junction had 4 bases not matched to a gene; V was cut back by 1 base and J by 5 bases. The germline V gene has CDR1 MNHEY and CDR2 SVGAGI.